The 18 T cell receptor beta chains reported below all come from one sample, sequenced in a study of identical twins (dated by TCRdb to 2016 to 2018). The receptor library was made with 5' RACE. TCRdb records Illumina HiSeq 2000 as the sequencer. TCRdb took the public reads, trimmed them with fastp at Q25, ran MiXCR for clone calling and kept in-frame beta chains. Here each entry gathers all rows of one CDR3 protein and keeps the most common genes and DNA. The sample table lists more than 600,000 distinct CDR3 sequences, roughly 18% of them with a count of one. The biggest ten clones account for roughly 13% of the sample. These data also formed part of another study, on T cells expressing NK-cell markers.

The sample comprised PBMCs. These receptor sequences come from a woman younger than 35 in good health.

V gene TRBV27 combines with J gene TRBJ2-2, with D unresolved. CDR3 length: 12 amino acids. Deletions cut 5 bases from V and 7 bases from J, with 8 bases between. Per the germline V gene, CDR1 is MNHEY and CDR2 is SMNVEV (reference sequence). The DNA for the CDR3 is TGTGCCAGCAGTCAGGTTAACGGGGAGCTGTTTTTT. Protein product: CASSQVNGELFF.

The CDR3 protein is CASSSPSWATQYF. The CDR3, as DNA: TGTGCCAGCAGCTCCCCTAGCTGGGCGACCCAGTACTTC. The chain employs TRBV7-2 and TRBJ2-5, with D possibly being TRBD2 (5 bases). The CDR3 length is 13 residues. Germline assignment: CDR1 SGHTA and CDR2 FQGNSA. V lost 4 bases and J 7 bases, leaving 13 bases between the germline ends.

The chain links TRBV3-1 to TRBJ2-2; no clear D. Germline V CDR1 and CDR2: LGHDT, YNNKEL (reference sequence). V was shortened by 0 bases and J by 0 bases, with 11 bases between the two germline ends. The length of the CDR3 is 17 residues. The CDR3 is CASSQEVPVSNTGELFF. The DNA of the CDR3 is TGTGCCAGCAGCCAAGAAGTCCCTGTATCGAACACCGGGGAGCTGTTTTTT.

This clonotype was observed a few times. V gene TRBV20-1 combines with J gene TRBJ1-2, with TRBD1 matching 7 bases. The CDR3 totals 14 residues. Germline-derived CDR1 and CDR2 are DFQATT and SNEGSKA (reference sequence). V was pared by 5 bases and J by 0 bases, with 6 bases of the junction left unmatched. CDR3 nucleotide sequence: TGCAGTGCTGCAACGACAGGGACTAACTATGGCTACACCTTC. Translated: CSAATTGTNYGYTF.

This chain uses TRBV20-1 with TRBJ2-5; 12 bases line up with TRBD2. V lost 3 bases to trimming and J lost 0 bases; unmatched junction nucleotides: 11. The CDR3 contains 18 residues. Germline V gene lookup returns CDR1 DFQATT and CDR2 SNEGSKA (reference sequence). CDR3 bases: TGCAGTGCTAGGAAAGCTAGCGGGAGGGCCCCCTACCAAGAGACCCAGTACTTC. Translated, it gives CSARKASGRAPYQETQYF.

V usage is TRBV18 and J usage is TRBJ2-1; 10 bases align to TRBD2. The CDR3 is 15 amino acids. Germline lookup yields CDR1 KGHSH and CDR2 LQKENI. V gave up 3 bases and J gave up 6 bases; unmatched junction bases: 5. In nucleotides, the CDR3 is TGTGCCAGCTCACCCCAGCGGGGGGGTAGCAATGAGCAGTTCTTC. This codes for CASSPQRGGSNEQFF.

This clonotype was detected many times. The chain combines TRBV5-1 with TRBJ2-5, with D possibly being TRBD2 (5 bases). Per the germline V gene, CDR1 is SGHRS and CDR2 is YFSETQ. The ends were cut back, 2 bases at V and 2 bases at J, with 10 bases in the middle. There are 14 residues in the CDR3. This chain's CDR3 is CASSLAAAQETQYF. CDR3 nucleotide sequence: TGCGCCAGCAGCTTAGCGGCAGCTCAAGAGACCCAGTACTTC.

DNA for the CDR3: TGTGCCATCCACACAGACAGGATCTATGGCTACACCTTC. Amino acid sequence: CAIHTDRIYGYTF. The rearrangement links TRBV10-3 to TRBJ1-2; maybe TRBD1 (6 bases). Per the germline V gene, CDR1 is ENHRY and CDR2 is SYGVKD. The CDR3 is 13 residues long. Trimming took 8 bases from V and 4 from J, leaving 14 bases between them.

This clonotype occurred a few times. The chain couples TRBV7-2 to TRBJ2-7, with 7 nucleotides matching TRBD1. This CDR3 spans 14 amino acids. Germline lookup yields CDR1 SGHTA and CDR2 FQGNSA. With V trimmed by 0 bases and J by 6 bases, 5 bases remained unmatched. CDR3 residues: CASSLAGGFGEQYF. DNA of the CDR3: TGTGCCAGCAGCTTAGCAGGGGGCTTCGGCGAGCAGTACTTC.

V usage is TRBV12-5 and J usage is TRBJ2-1, with D possibly matching TRBD2 (6 bases). With 5 bases removed from V and 7 bases from J, the gap between germline ends came to 18 bases. Germline assignment: CDR1 LGHNT and CDR2 FRNRAP. The CDR3 sequence is 15 residues long. Written as DNA, the CDR3 is TGTGCTAGTGGTACCGGAGGGCCGGGTTCGAATGAGCAGTTCTTC. This sequence encodes CASGTGGPGSNEQFF. Combining the CDR3 with reference TRBV12-5 and TRBJ2-1 gives the whole variable domain DARVTQTPRHKVTEMGQEVTMRCQPILGHNTVFWYRQTMMQGLELLAYFRNRAPLDDSGMPKDRFSAEMPDATLATLKIQPSEPRDSAVYFCASGTGGPGSNEQFFGPGTRLTVL.

This clonotype appeared a few times. The chain joins TRBV6-1 to TRBJ2-3, with 11 bases aligning to TRBD1. CDR3 length: 15 residues. The ends lost 6 bases at V and 2 bases at J; junction bases unmatched: 4. Germline V CDR1 and CDR2: MNHNS, SASEGT. In DNA form, the CDR3 reads TGTGCCAGCAGCAGGGACAGGGGGATCACAGATACGCAGTATTTT. This translates into CASSRDRGITDTQYF.

The chain links TRBV6-5 to TRBJ2-2; 9 nucleotides line up with TRBD2. The CDR3 runs to 15 residues. V was pared by 2 bases and J by 7 bases, with 5 bases of the junction left unmatched. Per germline, CDR1 MNHEY and CDR2 SVGAGI. The CDR3 protein is CASSYASGMGGELFF. The DNA of the CDR3 is TGTGCCAGCAGTTACGCTAGCGGGATGGGCGGGGAGCTGTTTTTT.

The genes are TRBV18 and TRBJ2-1, with D tentatively TRBD1 or TRBD2 (5 bases each). The V end was cut by 2 bases, the J end by 3 bases, with 11 bases between. CDR3 length equals 15 residues. Germline CDR1 is KGHSH and CDR2 is LQKENI. This chain's CDR3 is CASSPAGAVYNEQFF. CDR3 sequence (DNA): TGTGCCAGCTCACCAGCCGGGGCGGTCTACAATGAGCAGTTCTTC.

This chain uses TRBV27 with TRBJ2-7; 10 bases align to TRBD1. Germline values: CDR1 MNHEY, CDR2 SMNVEV (reference sequence). V was clipped by 5 bases and J by 4 bases; unmatched bases: 11. The CDR3 covers 16 residues. In nucleotides, the CDR3 is TGTGCCAGCAGTATGCTAGCCGGGACAGGGGTATACGAGCAGTACTTC. It specifies CASSMLAGTGVYEQYF.

The chain joins TRBV18 to TRBJ2-5, with 9 positions matching TRBD2. The ends lost 0 bases at V and 0 bases at J; junction bases unmatched: 2. CDR3 length equals 16 residues. CDR1 and CDR2 from the germline V gene are KGHSH and LQKENI. CDR3 sequence: CASSPPSGGHQETQYF. CDR3 coding DNA: TGTGCCAGCTCACCACCTAGCGGGGGCCACCAAGAGACCCAGTACTTC. The full variable domain, its missing parts supplied by reference TRBV18 and TRBJ2-5, is NAGVMQNPRHLVRRRGQEARLRCSPMKGHSHVYWYRQLPEEGLKFMVYLQKENIIDESGMPKERFSAEFPKEGPSILRIQQVVRGDSAAYFCASSPPSGGHQETQYFGPGTRLLVL.

This clonotype was seen a few times. The chain is built from TRBV6-1 and TRBJ2-5; 12 positions match TRBD2. Trimming took 8 bases from V and 4 from J; bases not matched to a gene: 20. The CDR3 runs 19 residues. The germline V gene has CDR1 MNHNS and CDR2 SASEGT. CDR3 protein: CASHHDAVTSGGRGETQYF. CDR3 coding DNA: TGTGCCAGCCATCATGACGCTGTGACTAGCGGGGGTAGAGGAGAGACCCAGTACTTC.

This chain uses TRBV5-1 with TRBJ2-3; D possibly corresponds to TRBD1 (7 bases). Germline V gene lookup returns CDR1 SGHRS and CDR2 YFSETQ. This CDR3 region has 15 residues. Trimming shortened V by 4 bases and J by 5 bases, and 17 bases separated the two germline ends. CDR3 amino acids: CASSRGTALGDTQYF. In nucleotides, the CDR3 is TGCGCCAGCAGCCGCGGGACAGCCCTGGGAGATACGCAGTATTTT. Based on the CDR3 plus reference TRBV5-1 and TRBJ2-3, the full variable domain is KAGVTQTPRYLIKTRGQQVTLSCSPISGHRSVSWYQQTPGQGLQFLFEYFSETQRNKGNFPGRFSGRQFSNSRSEMNVSTLELGDSALYLCASSRGTALGDTQYFGPGTRLTVL.

The chain links TRBV30 to TRBJ1-2; no definite D call. Germline CDR1 and CDR2: GTSNPN and SVGIG (reference sequence). The CDR3 covers 16 residues. V lost 2 bases and J 5 bases, leaving 21 bases between the germline ends. This chain's CDR3 is CAWSSRLGSPIYGYTF. The CDR3 DNA is TGTGCCTGGAGTAGCCGCCTGGGGAGTCCGATTTATGGCTACACCTTC.